This T cell receptor (beta chain) was sequenced in a study of blood T cell repertoires in COVID-19. The CDR3 spans 14 residues. Germline V gene sequence: CDR1 MDHEN, CDR2 SYDVKM. The V and J ends lost 1 base and 3 bases respectively, with 9 bases between them. This clone came up once. Clones were read by immunoSEQ multiplex PCR, and TCRdb kept only the in-frame ones, dropping some. The sample has some 150,000 clones, approximately 80% seen once. The chain carries TRBV28 and TRBJ2-5; tentative D call: TRBD2 (6 bases). The specimen sequenced was PBMCs or T cells enriched from blood (not recorded which). The TCR originated in a woman under 30 who had been exposed to COVID-19. The CDR3 here is CASSLFGGKETQYF. The CDR3 DNA reads TGTGCCAGCAGTTTATTTGGGGGGAAAGAGACCCAGTACTTC.